This is a list of T cell receptor beta chains from one sample in a study of blood T cells in healthy people across ages. TCRdb called the 5' RACE reads again in MiXCR, with one record for every CDR3 protein. The sample carries approximately 1,000,000 distinct CDR3 sequences, more than 40% recorded once. Sequenced input: blood. Receptor source: a woman aged 55 to 70 in good health. Both conserved end residues are part of each CDR3. Fields, in order: clone size, V gene, CDR3 protein. Rows give clone size only sometimes, using once, few, many, or a class for an expanded clone.

clone_size: .; v_call: TRBV24-1; cdr3_aa: CATSDYRQENGYTF
clone_size: .; v_call: TRBV7-9; cdr3_aa: CASSLDATGSGGYTF
clone_size: .; v_call: TRBV6-5; cdr3_aa: CASSRSGPANAEAFF
clone_size: .; v_call: TRBV6-5; cdr3_aa: CASSSARWGYNEQFF
clone_size: few; v_call: TRBV5-8; cdr3_aa: CASGLQGPPYEQYF
clone_size: .; v_call: TRBV20-1; cdr3_aa: CSARDGRGGEYNEQFF
clone_size: once; v_call: TRBV20-1; cdr3_aa: CSASDTGTSYEQYF
clone_size: .; v_call: TRBV2; cdr3_aa: CASSSSGLAGRETQYF
clone_size: .; v_call: TRBV5-1; cdr3_aa: CASSFDTNGYTF
clone_size: .; v_call: TRBV5-4; cdr3_aa: CASSDTSYNEQFF
clone_size: .; v_call: TRBV28; cdr3_aa: CASSFYARGRGRTNEQYF
clone_size: .; v_call: TRBV9; cdr3_aa: CASVPNEQFF
clone_size: .; v_call: TRBV6-5; cdr3_aa: CASSHHRGLAGYNEQFF
clone_size: .; v_call: TRBV7-9; cdr3_aa: CASSSLLEAGELFF
clone_size: .; v_call: TRBV7-6; cdr3_aa: CASSLRAGARGDTQYF
clone_size: few; v_call: TRBV10-2; cdr3_aa: CASSVTRDGGNIQYF
clone_size: few; v_call: TRBV20-1; cdr3_aa: CSARIHLAEWGETQYF
clone_size: few; v_call: TRBV20-1; cdr3_aa: CSARDGTSVSYEQYF
clone_size: .; v_call: TRBV5-6; cdr3_aa: CASSLGRVGVEQYF
clone_size: .; v_call: TRBV3-1; cdr3_aa: CASSQAPGEAYEQYF
clone_size: few; v_call: TRBV15; cdr3_aa: CATSRGADTQYF
clone_size: .; v_call: TRBV20-1; cdr3_aa: CSARDDVQETQYF
clone_size: .; v_call: TRBV5-5; cdr3_aa: CASSARHATNEKLFF
clone_size: once; v_call: TRBV7-2; cdr3_aa: CASSLGVLDSYEQYF
clone_size: .; v_call: TRBV29-1; cdr3_aa: CSVEKRNIQYF
clone_size: few; v_call: TRBV5-1; cdr3_aa: CASSSNSGYQETQYF
clone_size: few; v_call: TRBV3-1; cdr3_aa: CASSQGGPWNEQFF
clone_size: few; v_call: TRBV2; cdr3_aa: CASSDSTSGGITDTQYF
clone_size: .; v_call: TRBV20-1; cdr3_aa: CSAREGQGRSEKLFF
clone_size: .; v_call: TRBV29-1; cdr3_aa: CSVEPGTGAVEQYF
clone_size: few; v_call: TRBV5-1; cdr3_aa: CASSLGPGQGANIQYF
clone_size: .; v_call: TRBV2; cdr3_aa: CASRGRGYSNQPQHF